The 6 T cell receptor beta chains below were found in one sample sequenced in a study of blood T cell repertoires in COVID-19. Measured with immunoSEQ multiplex PCR; TCRdb has only the in-frame clones, and not every one. The sample holds around 370,000 clones; around 90% are singletons and the top ten take 2.5% to 4%. The sample was peripheral blood. The receptors originated from a woman between 18 and 30 years old who had recovered from COVID-19.

The chain links TRBV9 to TRBJ2-5; possible D gene TRBD2, 5 bases. Trimming left V 0 bases short and J 4 bases short, with 10 bases between. This CDR3 contains 14 residues. Per the germline V gene, CDR1 is SGDLS and CDR2 is YYNGEE. The CDR3 reads CASSVARGRETQYF. CDR3 bases: TGTGCCAGCAGCGTAGCCCGAGGGAGAGAGACCCAGTACTTC.

In DNA, the CDR3 is TGTGCCAGCAGCGAGGTAACCCGGAAAACTAATGAAAAACTGTTTTTT. Encoded protein: CASSEVTRKTNEKLFF. The chain joins TRBV6-2 or TRBV6-3 to TRBJ1-4, with D uncertain. V lost 6 bases, J lost 1 base, and 15 bases lay in between. This CDR3 contains 16 residues. The germline CDR1 and CDR2 sequences are MNHEY and SVGEGT.

To note about this clone: At the DNA level, this CDR3 is encoded by other sequences in the same sample as well. This sequence joins TRBV6-2 or TRBV6-3 and TRBJ1-1; D ambiguous. Trimming pared 5 bases from V and 5 bases from J, leaving 9 bases between. CDR3 length equals 12 residues. Germline assignment: CDR1 MNHEY and CDR2 SVGEGT. The CDR3 here is CASSRGRTEAFF. As DNA, the CDR3 is TGTGCCAGCAGTAGAGGGAGGACTGAAGCTTTCTTT.

V is TRBV27 and J is TRBJ1-5; D gene unclear. Germline CDR1 is MNHEY and CDR2 is SMNVEV (reference sequence). V gave up 3 bases and J gave up 7 bases, with 7 bases separating them. The CDR3 length is 12 residues. The CDR3 DNA is TGTGCCAGCAGTTTGCTGAGCCAGCCCCAGCATTTT. It yields the protein CASSLLSQPQHF.

This sequence joins TRBV30 and TRBJ2-2; TRBD2 agrees at 13 bases. The CDR3 runs to 17 residues. The V gene end was trimmed by 4 bases and the J gene end by 4 bases; junction bases not matched to a gene: 9. Germline lookup yields CDR1 GTSNPN and CDR2 SVGIG (reference sequence). The CDR3 DNA is TGTGCCTGGAACCCAGGACTAGCGGGAGTTCTCACCGGGGAGCTGTTTTTT. The encoded protein is CAWNPGLAGVLTGELFF.

Here the CDR3 reads CASSLARGGAYNEQFF. The CDR3 DNA is TGTGCCAGCAGCTTAGCCCGAGGGGGAGCCTACAATGAGCAGTTCTTC. The chain uses TRBV7-9 and TRBJ2-1; D is perhaps TRBD1 (6 bases). In germline, CDR1 is SEHNR, CDR2 FQNEAQ (reference sequence). CDR3 length: 16 amino acids. V lost 0 bases and J 2 bases, leaving 11 bases between the germline ends.